This T cell receptor beta chain was sequenced for a study of cytomegalovirus exposure and HLA in healthy donors. 60 Vbeta and 13 Jbeta primers were used in PCR. The protocol was immunoSEQ multiplex PCR, while the TCRdb copy is restricted to in-frame clones and leaves out a portion. The sample has 200,000 or so clones; around 81% are singletons. Germline lookup yields CDR1 SGHAT and CDR2 FQNNGV. The CDR3 is made up of 13 amino acids. Trimming pared 5 bases from V and 0 bases from J, leaving 7 bases between. Study-level findings and limits: A later analysis linked roughly 17,000 TCR beta sequences to HLA alleles at 0.05 false discovery rate.

With respect to this clone: What it recognizes is unknown. In the same sample, other DNA sequences code for this CDR3.

Material: PBMCs. The sequence came from a woman between 18 and 29 years old in good health and CMV-seropositive. This chain uses TRBV11-2 with TRBJ1-1; no reliable D call. The CDR3 nucleotides read TGTGCCAGCAGCCCAGGCATGAACACTGAAGCTTTCTTT. This translates into CASSPGMNTEAFF.